Sequencing of this TCR beta chain was carried out in a study of T cells in localized non-small cell lung cancer (dated by TCRdb to the early 2020s). Turning to the overall study: Comparing tumors with uninvolved tumor-adjacent lungs, the study looked at the T cell repertoires of a few hundred patients with early-stage NSCLC. NSCLC patients had a mean age of around 70 years, and more than 120 were male and some 98 female. All 220 or so NSCLC patients in the cohort were treatment-naive and had localized lung tumors that were resected. Study-wide findings and limitations: Of the top 100 tumor clones, a median of roughly 60 were detected in paired uninvolved adjacent lung; under 30 were also among that lung's top 100. Multi-region tumor sequencing was not performed, so intratumor heterogeneity could not be excluded. Uninvolved tumor-adjacent lung showed the highest T cell clonality, higher than tumor, which suggests more focused antigenic responses in the adjacent lung. Because the study design was exploratory, TCR variables were selected using unadjusted p-values without false-discovery rate correction. Longer overall survival was associated with higher T cell density in blood, whereas shorter survival was associated with higher clonality in adjacent lung.

At diagnosis, tumor, uninvolved tumor-adjacent lung and peripheral blood were collected and then preserved as a mix of FFPE and fresh-frozen material. For TCR repertoire profiling, blood samples were analyzed as peripheral blood mononuclear cells. The immunoSEQ Assay was used to sequence TCR beta CDR3 regions from DNA. As for the original processing: T cell density was computed as TCR beta template counts normalized to usable DNA estimated by amplifying housekeeping genes. Using the preseqR package, richness was estimated by extrapolating to 120,000 templates for tissue samples and 400,000 templates for PBMC samples. Clonality was defined by subtracting Pielou's evenness from one. To identify tissue-enriched TCRs, differential abundance testing was run on productive amino-acid clonotypes with a minimum total count of 5 and an alpha of 0.1. The Jaccard Index and the Morisita Overlap Index were used to measure repertoire overlap between compartments. GLIPH grouped TCR beta CDR3s together with public tetramer-defined viral CDR3s, and a viral motif had to include at least three viral sequences and show V-gene enrichment. In TCRdb, the immuneACCESS table is reduced to in-frame sequences with V and J assigned. These tables do not hold every clone; where another copy was compared, an unresolved V gene accounts for under half, and the others remain unexplained. V and J calls and clone size are given by that table; D and trimming were obtained from the DNA. Recorded for this sample are around 40,000 clones; roughly 86% of them occurred a single time. The ten largest clonotypes hold about 6.4% of the sample.

Remarks on this clone: There is no known antigen for this receptor. No base quality information exists; no much larger clone differs at one position.

From the cysteine up to the phenylalanine, the CDR3 has a length of 16 residues. Only the CDR3 region is kept as DNA, spanning 48 bases read in frame from base 1. Taken from the germline V gene, the CDR1 and CDR2 loops are LGHNA and YSLEER. Trimming takes 6 bases off V and 4 bases off J; junction bases not matched to a gene: 6. This clonotype was sampled from a man aged 40 to 75 with stage I lung adenocarcinoma. This receptor chain uses TRBV4-3 and TRBJ2-6, with 10 middle bases fitting TRBD1. The sample consisted of peripheral blood, taken before any cancer treatment. CDR3 loop: CASRRDRGSGANVLTF. The sequence in DNA is TGCGCCAGCAGGAGGGACAGGGGATCGGGGGCCAACGTCCTGACTTTC.